This T cell receptor (beta chain) stems from a study of blood T cell repertoires in COVID-19. Study as a whole: From the United States, Italy and Spain came samples of acute and convalescent COVID-19.

Data came from immunoSEQ multiplex PCR; TCRdb stores just in-frame clones and leaves some out. The sample shows tens of thousands of clones, approximately 80% of them seen only once. It was during active infection that Seattle patients were enrolled and then longitudinally followed. The CDR3 is made up of 17 amino acids. Germline CDR1 and CDR2: SGDLS and YYNGEE. After removal of 4 bases from V and 4 bases from J, the junction contained 13 bases not matched to a gene. The specimen sequenced was peripheral blood. The source is a man between 50 and 59 years old with COVID-19, enrolled during active disease. V and J are TRBV9 and TRBJ1-3; 8 positions match TRBD1. The CDR3 here is CASSPRGQGGLGNTIYF. The CDR3 DNA reads TGTGCCAGCAGCCCCAGGGGGCAGGGGGGTTTAGGAAACACCATATATTTT.